Listed below are T cell receptor beta chains from one sample, sequenced in a study of Ad26.COV2.S vaccination and SARS-CoV-2 variants. Here immunoSEQ multiplex PCR was the method, and the copy in TCRdb shows in-frame clones only, minus some. This sample has around 370,000 clones, with under 95% found just once. This material consisted of peripheral blood, taken after recovery from COVID-19. These receptors were collected from a human donor who had recovered from COVID-19. The CDR3 runs from the conserved cysteine through the conserved F or W. The size of a clone is reported for some rows only, either as once, few or many, or as a class for expanded clones.

TRBV20-1,TRBJ2-1,once,CSASDPANSYNEQFF
TRBV7-9,TRBJ2-5,NA,CASSLAGLGTETQYF
TRBV15,TRBJ2-2,once,CATSRVQNTGELFF
TRBV12-3/TRBV12-4,TRBJ2-7,NA,CASSLGDWDEQYF
TRBV6-6,TRBJ1-2,NA,CASIFDRSYGYTF
TRBV5-1,TRBJ1-1,NA,CASSLAPKGGTEAFF
TRBV7-9,TRBJ2-5,NA,CASSLILETQYF
TRBV4-1,TRBJ2-1,NA,CASSQGDGDNEQFF
TRBV10-3,TRBJ2-7,NA,CAIREGGLYF
TRBV6-2/TRBV6-3,TRBJ1-1,once,CASSTGLMNTEAFF
TRBV5-5,TRBJ2-7,NA,CASSSPLGHEQYF
TRBV5-1,TRBJ1-2,NA,CASSLGDGRPRLANGDYGYTF
TRBV10-1,TRBJ1-1,NA,CASSGTTDGNTEAFF
TRBV7-8,TRBJ1-2,NA,CASSLARTGDYGYTF
TRBV7-6,TRBJ1-1,NA,CASSLADGGDTEAFF
TRBV6-5,TRBJ2-3,NA,CASSYSKLSPSQYF
TRBV9,TRBJ1-1,NA,CASSRGDPGAEAFF
TRBV19,TRBJ2-5,NA,CASSKGETGVGETQYF
TRBV7-9,TRBJ2-3,NA,CASSSTSKDTQYF
TRBV19,TRBJ2-3,once,CASSKGNVRPDTQYF
TRBV7-8,TRBJ2-1,once,CASSPHTGTSVAYEQFF
TRBV5-1,TRBJ1-2,NA,CASSPLGDLGGYTF
TRBV7-5,TRBJ2-3,NA,CARMAPDSTDTQYF
TRBV19,TRBJ2-7,once,CASSQNKVNYEQYF
TRBV29-1,TRBJ2-3,NA,CSVLAGTGPLFTDTQYF
TRBV29-1,TRBJ1-2,NA,CSVEDPTVRDAANYGYTF
TRBV6-1,TRBJ2-5,NA,CASSEGVGEEETQYF
TRBV7-5,TRBJ1-5,NA,CARSLVTGDRQPQHF
TRBV14,TRBJ1-1,NA,CASSRQYTEAFF
TRBV6-5,TRBJ1-1,NA,CASSYSRRSNTEAFF
TRBV12-3/TRBV12-4,TRBJ1-1,NA,CASSFRPNTEAFF
TRBV27,TRBJ1-2,NA,CASSKDGQLYGYTF
TRBV5-1,TRBJ1-6,NA,CASSLAQGRSYNSPLHF
TRBV29-1,TRBJ1-1,NA,CSVGDMNTEAFF
TRBV11-2,TRBJ1-2,few,CASSLDRWGTDYGYTF
TRBV12-2,TRBJ2-7,few,CASRLAHLTPGTTYEQYF
TRBV5-5,TRBJ1-1,NA,CASGRQGKNLNTEAFF
TRBV15,TRBJ1-2,NA,CATSRDTTGTRGYTF
TRBV9,TRBJ1-1,NA,CASSTAMGTEAFF
TRBV19,TRBJ2-7,NA,CASSGGYEQYF
TRBV5-4,TRBJ1-1,NA,CASGRGPSLNTEAFF
TRBV7-6,TRBJ2-5,NA,CASSYLSWTSGGALRETQYF
TRBV6-5,TRBJ1-6,NA,CASRSGDYNSPLHF
TRBV6-5,TRBJ2-7,NA,CASSSSWGPNEQYF
TRBV11-2,TRBJ2-1,NA,CASSPSSGGAGEQFF
TRBV15,TRBJ1-1,NA,CATSRVGNTEAFF
TRBV5-6,TRBJ2-1,NA,CASSLFVGQGYNEQFF
TRBV19,TRBJ1-5,few,CAARERYSNQPQHF
TRBV28,TRBJ2-6,NA,CAIGAGANVLTF
TRBV5-1,TRBJ1-5,NA,CAPGGNHQPQHF
TRBV2,TRBJ2-7,NA,CASSEEKGGRSYEQYF
TRBV7-9,TRBJ1-2,NA,CASSFVLAGPPDGYTF
TRBV19,TRBJ1-1,once,CASSIDRGTATEAFF